A selection of T cell receptor beta chains follows, all from one sample in a study of T cell repertoires in cytomegalovirus infection. TCRdb re-analysed the reads in MiXCR, keeping a single row per CDR3 protein. This repertoire shows about a million distinct CDR3 sequences, roughly 30% found once; its top ten account for roughly 13%. These receptors' targets are unknown. The specimen was cultured CD8+ T cells from PBMCs, collected from culture after CMV antigen stimulation. These receptors were taken from a human donor in good health (CMV status not recorded). Some clones in this sample may be carry-over from other donors' samples. The CDR3 runs from the conserved cysteine through the conserved F or W. A D gene is named only where the DNA matches it firmly. Clone size is shown for a subset of rows, as once, few, many or a class of expanded clone.

TRBV6-1	TRBJ2-3	TRBD2	many	CASSPRWAGGTTDTQYF	TGTGCCAGCAGTCCCCGGTGGGCGGGGGGGACGACAGATACGCAGTATTTT
TRBV7-2	TRBJ1-2	-	medium-sized	CASSLDLGLYGYTF	TGTGCCAGCAGCTTAGACCTGGGGCTCTATGGCTACACCTTC
TRBV24-1	TRBJ2-2	-	-	CATSDHTTGELFF	TGTGCCACCAGCGATCACACAACCGGGGAGCTGTTTTTT
TRBV7-6	TRBJ1-5	TRBD1	few	CASSEDRGSQPQHF	TGTGCCAGCAGCGAGGACAGGGGTAGCCAGCCCCAGCATTTT
TRBV7-2	TRBJ2-2	TRBD2	many	CASSLDVLAEGTGELFF	TGTGCCAGCAGCTTAGATGTTCTAGCGGAGGGAACCGGGGAGCTGTTTTTT
TRBV7-8	TRBJ2-1	-	-	CASSHTHPLREGAEQFF	TGTGCCAGCAGCCATACCCATCCCTTAAGGGAGGGGGCTGAGCAGTTCTTC
TRBV28	TRBJ1-1	-	few	CASSFSTPWAFF	TGTGCCAGCAGTTTCTCCACCCCATGGGCTTTCTTT
TRBV7-4	TRBJ2-3	TRBD2	few	CASSSSTSGDTDTQYF	TGTGCCAGCAGCTCCTCGACTAGCGGGGACACAGATACGCAGTATTTT
TRBV25-1	TRBJ2-1	-	-	CASTLGGGAYNEQFF	TGTGCCAGCACCCTTGGGGGGGGCGCCTACAATGAGCAGTTCTTC
TRBV5-4	TRBJ2-2	-	-	CASSYRDRREFYTGELFF	TGTGCCAGCAGCTACCGGGACCGCAGGGAGTTTTACACCGGGGAGCTGTTTTTT